This T cell receptor (beta chain) derives from a study of blood T cell repertoires in COVID-19. Study-wide context: COVID-19 samples from acute and convalescent phases originated in the United States, Italy and Spain.

This clone was recorded only once. Profiling relied on immunoSEQ multiplex PCR, and the TCRdb table lists in-frame clones only, not all of them. The sample comprises some 290,000 clones, about nine tenths of which are singletons, and about 2.2% rests with the top ten. The receptor's source is a woman in her forties or fifties who had recovered from COVID-19. The sequenced sample consisted of peripheral blood.

The CDR3 loop is CATSRLLTGVSTEAFF. CDR3 DNA: TGTGCCACCAGCAGATTGTTGACAGGGGTTTCCACTGAAGCTTTCTTT. V and J are TRBV15 and TRBJ1-1; 8 bases line up with TRBD1. V shed 2 bases, J shed 4 bases, and the junction held 9 bases outside the gene matches. Germline V gene data show CDR1 as LNHNV and CDR2 as YYDKDF (reference sequence). This CDR3 spans 16 amino acids.